This entry lists 31 T cell receptor beta chains sequenced from one sample in a study of Tregs in tolerant kidney transplant recipients. Recipients received nonmyeloablative bone marrow transplants from related graft donors, with transient mixed chimerism. Measured with immunoSEQ multiplex PCR; TCRdb has only the in-frame clones, and not every one. The data show 81,000 or so clones, 91% seen once. The source material was CD4+ T cells from blood (PBMCs), sampled 24 months after the transplant. The receptors stem from a human patient who received a combined kidney and bone marrow transplant. Some T cells may be provided by the graft donor.

The V call is TRBV5-1, the J call TRBJ2-5; perhaps TRBD2 as D (5 bases). The CDR3 extends over 11 amino acids. Germline V gene sequence: CDR1 SGHRS, CDR2 YFSETQ. Between the trimmed V and J ends, which lost 3 bases and 7 bases, there was a span of 7 bases. The chain's CDR3 is CASSSEGTQYF. The CDR3 nucleotides read TGCGCCAGCAGCTCTGAGGGGACCCAGTACTTC.

The gene calls are TRBV7-9 and TRBJ2-7, with a weak D call TRBD1 (5 bases). Trimming left V 5 bases short and J 2 bases short, with 16 bases between. The CDR3 covers 15 residues. CDR1 SEHNR and CDR2 FQNEAQ come from the germline V gene (reference sequence). The CDR3 reads CASSIFDSPTYEQYF. CDR3 coding DNA: TGTGCCAGCAGCATATTCGACAGTCCTACCTACGAGCAGTACTTC.

The gene calls are TRBV18 and TRBJ1-2; TRBD1 aligns across 7 bases. J gave up 4 bases and V 1 base, and 9 bases lay outside the gene matches. This CDR3 has 16 residues. The germline V gene has CDR1 KGHSH and CDR2 LQKENI. The chain's CDR3 is CASSPRQGAGIYGYTF. CDR3 in DNA: TGTGCCAGCTCACCACGACAGGGAGCAGGGATCTATGGCTACACCTTC.

The CDR3 protein is CASKRAGTGGSNQPQHF. The CDR3 DNA is TGTGCCAGTAAACGTGCCGGGACAGGGGGTAGCAATCAGCCCCAGCATTTT. J is TRBJ1-5 and V is TRBV19; TRBD1 matches at 11 bases. Losses at the gene ends were 7 bases for V and 0 bases for J; bases not matched to a gene: 8. Germline values: CDR1 LNHDA, CDR2 SQIVND (reference sequence). The CDR3 runs to 17 residues. Complete variable domain (other parts from reference TRBV19 and TRBJ1-5): DGGITQSPKYLFRKEGQNVTLSCEQNLNHDAMYWYRQDPGQGLRLIYYSQIVNDFQKGDIAEGYSVSREKKESFPLTVTSAQKNPTAFYLCASKRAGTGGSNQPQHFGDGTRLSIL.

A word on this clone: Compared with germline, one end of the junction differs, possibly owing to a read error. The chain uses TRBV6-6 and TRBJ1-1; D gene uncertain. The CDR3 spans 12 residues. CDR1 and CDR2 from the germline V gene are MNHNY and SVGAGI (reference sequence). The CDR3 sequence is CASTYLEGEAFF. CDR3 in DNA: TGTGCCAGCACTTACTTAGAGGGTGAAGCTTTCTTT.

The J gene is TRBJ2-3, the V gene TRBV19, with 10 bases lining up with TRBD1. The germline CDR1 and CDR2 sequences are LNHDA and SQIVND (reference sequence). With V trimmed by 4 bases and J by 0 bases, 1 base remained unmatched. This CDR3 is 15 amino acids long. The CDR3 bases are TGTGCCAGTAGTAAGGGACAGGGGAGCACAGATACGCAGTATTTT. Protein: CASSKGQGSTDTQYF.

V and J are TRBV7-9 and TRBJ1-4; TRBD1 aligns across 9 bases. The CDR3 consists of 14 residues. The junction had 4 bases not matched to a gene; V was cut back by 4 bases and J by 7 bases. Looked up from germline, CDR1 is SEHNR and CDR2 is FQNEAQ (reference sequence). This CDR3 is CASSWDRAGEKLFF. DNA for the CDR3: TGTGCCAGCAGCTGGGACAGGGCGGGTGAAAAACTGTTTTTT.

The rearrangement uses TRBV14 and TRBJ2-3; no definite D call. Germline assignment: CDR1 SGHDN and CDR2 FVKESK. This CDR3 has 15 residues. The V gene lost 4 bases and the J gene lost 8 bases, with 19 bases spanning the gap. CDR3 in amino acids: CASSRPGSNVGTQYF. The CDR3 bases are TGTGCCAGCAGCCGACCGGGTAGCAACGTTGGTACGCAGTATTTT.

The V call is TRBV6-6, the J call TRBJ2-3; TRBD2 is a possible D gene (6 bases). Germline V gives CDR1 MNHNY, CDR2 SVGAGI (reference sequence). The CDR3 contains 14 residues. The V and J ends lost 5 bases and 3 bases respectively, with 12 bases between them. For the CDR3, the DNA is TGTGCCAGCAGTCGAGGGGACTCAACAGATACGCAGTATTTT. Its translation: CASSRGDSTDTQYF.

The chain couples TRBV19 to TRBJ2-3; the D is unclear. The V and J ends lost 3 bases and 2 bases respectively, with 21 bases between them. CDR3 size: 18 residues. Looked up from germline, CDR1 is LNHDA and CDR2 is SQIVND (reference sequence). CDR3 coding DNA: TGTGCCAGTAGTATTGCCCGTTGGAAAAATCGGGTCACAGATACGCAGTATTTT. This codes for CASSIARWKNRVTDTQYF. Together with reference TRBV19 and TRBJ2-3, the CDR3 gives the full variable domain: DGGITQSPKYLFRKEGQNVTLSCEQNLNHDAMYWYRQDPGQGLRLIYYSQIVNDFQKGDIAEGYSVSREKKESFPLTVTSAQKNPTAFYLCASSIARWKNRVTDTQYFGPGTRLTVL.

The rearrangement links TRBV19 to TRBJ1-5, with D possibly matching TRBD1 (6 bases). The V end was cut by 5 bases, the J end by 0 bases, with 8 bases between. There are 14 residues in the CDR3. Per the germline V gene, CDR1 is LNHDA and CDR2 is SQIVND (reference sequence). CDR3 sequence: CASSVQGSNQPQHF. The CDR3 nucleotides read TGTGCCAGTAGTGTACAGGGTAGCAATCAGCCCCAGCATTTT.

This chain uses TRBV5-4 with TRBJ1-2; TRBD1 agrees at 7 bases. Germline-derived CDR1 and CDR2 are SGHNT and YYREEE (reference sequence). V shed 0 bases, J shed 4 bases, and the junction held 3 bases outside the gene matches. The CDR3 is 14 residues long. CDR3 in amino acids: CASSLERGPYGYTF. In DNA, the CDR3 is TGTGCCAGCAGCTTGGAAAGGGGGCCCTATGGCTACACCTTC.

This chain connects TRBV6-5 to TRBJ2-5, with D possibly TRBD2 on 5 matching bases. The CDR3 sequence is 13 residues long. V was cut by 0 bases and J by 11 bases, with 13 bases left in between. In germline, CDR1 is MNHEY, CDR2 SVGAGI. DNA of the CDR3: TGTGCCAGCAGTTACTCTCAATATGGGGAGCAGTACTTC. Its translation: CASSYSQYGEQYF.

The rearrangement links TRBV5-1 to TRBJ2-5; TRBD2 matches at 8 bases. The ends lost 4 bases at V and 5 bases at J; junction bases unmatched: 16. The CDR3 contains 17 residues. CDR1 is SGHRS and CDR2 is YFSETQ in the germline V gene. The CDR3 region has the DNA TGCGCCAGCAGCCCCGGTCTCTCCGGGGGGGTAGGGGAGACCCAGTACTTC. Translated, it gives CASSPGLSGGVGETQYF.

The CDR3 sequence is CASSPARVAGGYYEQYF. The CDR3 DNA reads TGTGCCAGCTCACCGGCTCGGGTAGCGGGAGGGTATTACGAGCAGTACTTC. The V and J genes are TRBV18 and TRBJ2-7; 11 bases line up with TRBD2. Germline V gene lookup returns CDR1 KGHSH and CDR2 LQKENI. The trim removed 3 bases at V and 4 bases at J, leaving 11 bases unmatched. The CDR3 covers 17 residues.

The chain recombines TRBV28 with TRBJ1-2, with a tentative D call TRBD1 (5 bases). This CDR3 is built from 17 residues. The V gene's germline CDR1 is MDHEN and CDR2 SYDVKM. V was trimmed by 0 bases and J by 2 bases, leaving 16 bases between them. CDR3 amino acids: CASSLWGGTYLNYGYTF. DNA of the CDR3: TGTGCCAGCAGTTTATGGGGCGGGACGTATTTAAACTATGGCTACACCTTC.

The rearrangement uses TRBV25-1 and TRBJ1-6, with a weak D call TRBD1 (6 bases). CDR3 length equals 16 residues. V was trimmed by 1 base and J by 6 bases, leaving 13 bases between them. CDR1 is MGHDK and CDR2 is SYGVNS in the germline V gene. The CDR3, as DNA: TGTGCCAGCAGTGAATTCCCAGCAGGGGCTAATTCACCCCTCCACTTT. Its translation: CASSEFPAGANSPLHF.

Comment on this clone: The same CDR3 also results from other DNA sequences found in this sample. The chain recombines TRBV2 with TRBJ1-6; D unclear. CDR3 length equals 16 residues. Trimming stripped 7 bases from V and 4 bases from J, with 17 bases between. The V gene's germline CDR1 is SNHLY and CDR2 FYNNEI. The CDR3 protein is CASNIGEGSYNSPLHF. Here the CDR3 DNA reads TGTGCCAGCAACATTGGGGAGGGATCTTATAATTCACCCCTCCACTTT.

The chain carries TRBV5-1 and TRBJ2-5; 8 positions agree with TRBD1. J was trimmed by 2 bases and V by 5 bases; bases with no gene match: 5. From germline, CDR1 is SGHRS and CDR2 YFSETQ. The CDR3 has 14 amino acids. The CDR3 coding sequence is TGCGCCAGCAGACTTCAGGGGGCACAAGAGACCCAGTACTTC. It codes for CASRLQGAQETQYF.

The chain combines TRBV7-6 with TRBJ1-3; D uncertain. CDR1 SGHVS and CDR2 FNYEAQ come from the germline V gene. This CDR3 is 16 amino acids long. Trimming stripped 5 bases from V and 2 bases from J, with 16 bases between. The CDR3 DNA reads as TGTGCCAGCAGCCCCCGGCCCCTAGGAACTGGAAACACCATATATTTT. It encodes CASSPRPLGTGNTIYF.

This chain connects TRBV5-1 to TRBJ1-1; D not resolved. From germline, CDR1 is SGHRS and CDR2 YFSETQ. Trimming pared 0 bases from V and 1 base from J, leaving 7 bases between. This CDR3 is built from 14 residues. CDR3 residues: CASSLVSKNTEAFF. CDR3 bases: TGCGCCAGCAGCTTGGTTTCAAAGAACACTGAAGCTTTCTTT.

This chain joins TRBV5-4 and TRBJ2-1, with 7 bases aligning to TRBD2. The CDR3 has 15 amino acids. Germline lookup yields CDR1 SGHNT and CDR2 YYREEE (reference sequence). The junction had 4 bases not matched to a gene; V was cut back by 0 bases and J by 4 bases. The chain's CDR3 is CASSLAGGIYNEQFF. The CDR3, as DNA: TGTGCCAGCAGCTTGGCGGGGGGAATTTACAATGAGCAGTTCTTC.

The rearrangement joins TRBV2 to TRBJ1-5, with TRBD1 identical over 7 bases. V was pared by 6 bases and J by 2 bases, with 10 bases of the junction left unmatched. CDR3 length equals 16 residues. From germline, CDR1 is SNHLY and CDR2 FYNNEI. The CDR3 nucleotides are TGTGCCAGCAGCGGCAGGGGGACTGCCGGCAATCAGCCCCAGCATTTT. Protein product: CASSGRGTAGNQPQHF.

The chain recombines TRBV6-5 with TRBJ2-2, with TRBD2 identical over 8 bases. This CDR3 comprises 16 residues. J lost 1 base, V lost 0 bases, and 1 base had no gene match. Germline CDR1 is MNHEY and CDR2 is SVGAGI. Here the CDR3 DNA reads TGTGCCAGCAGTTACTCTGCGGGGGGGAACACCGGGGAGCTGTTTTTT. Translated: CASSYSAGGNTGELFF.

The chain is built from TRBV7-9 and TRBJ2-5; D is unclear. CDR1 SEHNR and CDR2 FQNEAQ come from the germline V gene (reference sequence). The V end was cut by 5 bases, the J end by 0 bases, with 13 bases between. The length of the CDR3 is 15 residues. Written as DNA, the CDR3 is TGTGCCAGCAGCACCACTAAGATGTACCAAGAGACCCAGTACTTC. Amino acid sequence: CASSTTKMYQETQYF.

This rearrangement joins TRBV7-9 to TRBJ1-2; 9 nucleotides line up with TRBD1. The CDR3 loop spans 15 amino acids. Unmatched junction bases numbered 9, after V lost 5 bases and J lost 5 bases. Germline values: CDR1 SEHNR, CDR2 FQNEAQ (reference sequence). CDR3 nucleotides: TGTGCCAGCAGCCCTCGGACAGGGGATGCTTATGGCTACACCTTC. This codes for CASSPRTGDAYGYTF.

CDR3 DNA sequence: TGCGCCAGCAGCGTGGGGACTAGCGGGGGCCAAGAGACCCAGTACTTC. Translated, it gives CASSVGTSGGQETQYF. The V gene is TRBV5-1, the J gene TRBJ2-5; 14 bases map to TRBD2. The CDR3 extends over 16 amino acids. Germline CDR1 is SGHRS and CDR2 is YFSETQ. V lost 4 bases to trimming and J lost 1 base; unmatched junction nucleotides: 3.

The chain employs TRBV30 and TRBJ1-4; TRBD1 matches at 8 bases. Germline CDR1 is GTSNPN and CDR2 is SVGIG (reference sequence). The CDR3 is made up of 15 amino acids. Unmatched junction bases numbered 10, after V lost 2 bases and J lost 8 bases. CDR3 region: CAWSTGGTGGEKLFF. The CDR3 DNA reads as TGTGCCTGGAGTACCGGAGGGACAGGAGGGGAAAAACTGTTTTTT.

This CDR3 is CASSRTGTATYGYTF. The DNA of the CDR3 is TGTGCCAGCTCAAGGACCGGGACAGCAACTTATGGCTACACCTTC. The V gene is TRBV6-5, the J gene TRBJ1-2, with 7 bases matching TRBD1. The ends lost 8 bases at V and 5 bases at J; junction bases unmatched: 14. Germline lookup yields CDR1 MNHEY and CDR2 SVGAGI. The CDR3 runs 15 residues.

This clone was picked up one time. The V and J genes are TRBV18 and TRBJ1-1; 8 bases are a match to TRBD1. The CDR3 covers 15 residues. V gave up 3 bases and J gave up 5 bases; unmatched junction bases: 8. Germline CDR1 and CDR2: KGHSH and LQKENI. The CDR3 sequence is CASSPGTGGRTEAFF. In nucleotides, the CDR3 is TGTGCCAGCTCACCCGGGACAGGAGGCCGGACTGAAGCTTTCTTT.

This clone was seen a single time. This sequence joins TRBV5-4 and TRBJ2-3, with TRBD1 identical over 9 bases. The CDR3 loop spans 16 amino acids. Germline V lookup: CDR1 SGHNT, CDR2 YYREEE (reference sequence). V lost 0 bases and J lost 2; bases outside the gene matches: 4. CDR3 in DNA: TGTGCCAGCAGCTTGGACGGGGACAGGGCCACAGATACGCAGTATTTT. Translation gives CASSLDGDRATDTQYF.